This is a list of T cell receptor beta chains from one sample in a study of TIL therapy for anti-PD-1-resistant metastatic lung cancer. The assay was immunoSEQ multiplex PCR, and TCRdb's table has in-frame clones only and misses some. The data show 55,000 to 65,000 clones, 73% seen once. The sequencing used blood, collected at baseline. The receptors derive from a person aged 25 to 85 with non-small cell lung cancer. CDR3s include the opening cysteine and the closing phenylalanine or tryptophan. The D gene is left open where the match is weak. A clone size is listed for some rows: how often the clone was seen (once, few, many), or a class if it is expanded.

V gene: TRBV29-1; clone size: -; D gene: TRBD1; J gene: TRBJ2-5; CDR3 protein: CSVDRVEETQYF; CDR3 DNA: TGCAGCGTCGACAGGGTGGAAGAGACCCAGTACTTC
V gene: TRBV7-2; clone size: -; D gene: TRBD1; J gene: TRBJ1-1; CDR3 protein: CASSTRGPEAFF; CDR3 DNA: TGTGCCAGCAGCACCAGGGGGCCTGAAGCTTTCTTT
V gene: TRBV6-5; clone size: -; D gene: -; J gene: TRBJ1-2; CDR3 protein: CASSNIAGYGYTF; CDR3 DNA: TGTGCCAGCAGTAACATAGCCGGCTATGGCTACACCTTC
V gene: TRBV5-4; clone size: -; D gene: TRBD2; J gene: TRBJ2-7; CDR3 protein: CASSFSSGTYEQYF; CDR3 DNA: TGTGCCAGCAGCTTCTCTAGCGGGACCTACGAGCAGTACTTC
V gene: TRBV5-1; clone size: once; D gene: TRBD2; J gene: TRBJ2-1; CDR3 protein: CASSFGGSKYNEQFF; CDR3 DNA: TGCGCCAGCAGCTTTGGCGGGAGCAAATACAATGAGCAGTTCTTC
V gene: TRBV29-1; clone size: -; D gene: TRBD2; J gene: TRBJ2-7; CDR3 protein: CSVELAGVSYEQYF; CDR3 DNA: TGCAGCGTTGAATTGGCGGGAGTCTCCTACGAGCAGTACTTC
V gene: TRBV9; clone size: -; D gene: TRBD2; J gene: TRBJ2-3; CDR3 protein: CASSPGTSESTDTQYF; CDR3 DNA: TGTGCCAGCAGCCCTGGGACTAGCGAGAGCACAGATACGCAGTATTTT
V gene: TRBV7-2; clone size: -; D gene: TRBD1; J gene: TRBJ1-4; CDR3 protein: CASSPRTGEGEKLFF; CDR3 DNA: TGTGCCAGCAGCCCGAGGACAGGGGAGGGTGAAAAACTGTTTTTT
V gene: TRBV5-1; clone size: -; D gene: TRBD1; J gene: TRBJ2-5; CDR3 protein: CASSLQGTVQETQYF; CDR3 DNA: TGCGCCAGCAGCTTACAAGGGACAGTGCAAGAGACCCAGTACTTC
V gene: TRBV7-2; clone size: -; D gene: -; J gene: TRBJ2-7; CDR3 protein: CASSLAFAASYEQYF; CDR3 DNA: TGTGCCAGCAGCTTAGCCTTCGCCGCATCCTACGAGCAGTACTTC
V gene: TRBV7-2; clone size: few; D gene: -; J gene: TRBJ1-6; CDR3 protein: CASSFPGLHSPLHF; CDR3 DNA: TGTGCCAGCAGCTTCCCAGGGTTACATTCACCCCTCCACTTT